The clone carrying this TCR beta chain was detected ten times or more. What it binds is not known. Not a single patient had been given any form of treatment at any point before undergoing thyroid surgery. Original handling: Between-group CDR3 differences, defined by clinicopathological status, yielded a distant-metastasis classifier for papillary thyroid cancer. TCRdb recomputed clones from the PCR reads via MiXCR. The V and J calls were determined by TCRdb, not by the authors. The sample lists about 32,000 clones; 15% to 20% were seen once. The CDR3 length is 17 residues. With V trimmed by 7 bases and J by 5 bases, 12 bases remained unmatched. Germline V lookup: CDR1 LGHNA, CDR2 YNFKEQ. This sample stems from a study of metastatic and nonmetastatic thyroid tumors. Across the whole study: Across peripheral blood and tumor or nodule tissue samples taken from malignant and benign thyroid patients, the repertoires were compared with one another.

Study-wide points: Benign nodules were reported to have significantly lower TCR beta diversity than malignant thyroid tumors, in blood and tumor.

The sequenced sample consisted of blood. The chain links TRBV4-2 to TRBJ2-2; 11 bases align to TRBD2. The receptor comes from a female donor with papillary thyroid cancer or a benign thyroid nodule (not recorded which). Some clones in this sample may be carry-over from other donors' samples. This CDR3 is CASTRHLTSGSTGELFF. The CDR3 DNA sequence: TGTGCCAGCACCCGACATCTTACTAGCGGGAGTACCGGGGAGCTGTTTTTT.